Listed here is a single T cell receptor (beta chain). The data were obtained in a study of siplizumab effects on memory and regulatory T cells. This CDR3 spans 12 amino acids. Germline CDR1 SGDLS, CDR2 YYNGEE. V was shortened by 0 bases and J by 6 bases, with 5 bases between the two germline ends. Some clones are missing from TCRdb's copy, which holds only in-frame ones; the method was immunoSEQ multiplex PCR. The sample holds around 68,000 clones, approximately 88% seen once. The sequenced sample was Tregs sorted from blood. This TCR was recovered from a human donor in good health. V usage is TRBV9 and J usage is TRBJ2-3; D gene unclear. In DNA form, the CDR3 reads TGTGCCAGCAGCGTAGTGGATGATACGCAGTATTTT. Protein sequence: CASSVVDDTQYF. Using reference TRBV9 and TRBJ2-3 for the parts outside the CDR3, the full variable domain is DSGVTQTPKHLITATGQRVTLRCSPRSGDLSVYWYQQSLDQGLQFLIQYYNGEERAKGNILERFSAQQFPDLHSELNLSSLELGDSALYFCASSVVDDTQYFGPGTRLTVL.